These 9 T cell receptor beta chains were sequenced from one sample in a study of blood T cells in healthy people across ages. A second PCR, run for roughly 6 to 11 cycles, used a sample-barcoded 5' primer plus a J-beta primer mix. TCRdb re-derived calls from the 5' RACE reads in MiXCR, one entry per CDR3 protein. Here the sample spans around 750,000 distinct CDR3 sequences, about 53% being singletons. Specimen: blood. All receptors derive from a man older than 75 in good health.

V usage is TRBV5-1 and J usage is TRBJ2-4, with a weak D call TRBD2 (7 bases). The assigned J gene may be wrong: the sequence end matches TRBJ2-7 better. This CDR3 region has 14 residues. Germline V lookup: CDR1 SGHRS, CDR2 YFSETQ. CDR3 sequence: CASSLASGTNEQYF. Here the CDR3 DNA reads TGCGCCAGCAGCTTGGCCAGCGGGACAAACGAGCAGTACTTC.

The genes are TRBV25-1 and TRBJ1-1; D unclear. V lost 6 bases and J 7 bases, leaving 9 bases between the germline ends. Germline lookup yields CDR1 MGHDK and CDR2 SYGVNS. CDR3 size: 11 residues. The CDR3 DNA reads as TGTGCCAGCAGCGTTCGGGGTGAAGCTTTCTTT. Its protein is CASSVRGEAFF.

The rearrangement uses TRBV7-2 and TRBJ1-4, with D hard to call. The CDR3 is 15 amino acids. Trimming shortened V by 6 bases and J by 4 bases, and 15 bases separated the two germline ends. CDR1 is SGHTA, CDR2 FQGNSA, per germline. CDR3 amino acids: CASSPGRALNEKLFF. The CDR3 nucleotides read TGTGCCAGCAGTCCCGGGAGGGCTCTTAATGAAAAACTGTTTTTT.

The rearrangement uses TRBV5-1 and TRBJ2-3, with D maybe TRBD2 (5 bases). Germline V lookup: CDR1 SGHRS, CDR2 YFSETQ. V gave up 0 bases and J gave up 14 bases, with 19 bases separating them. This CDR3 has 14 residues. The CDR3 region has the DNA TGCGCCAGCAGCTTGGAGGCCGAGGGCAGATACGCGTATTTT. This codes for CASSLEAEGRYAYF.

The gene calls are TRBV4-2 and TRBJ2-7, with D tentatively TRBD1 (6 bases). The length of the CDR3 is 15 residues. Trimming shortened V by 1 base and J by 0 bases, and 10 bases separated the two germline ends. CDR1 and CDR2 (germline): LGHNA, YNFKEQ. In nucleotides, the CDR3 is TGTGCCAGCAGCCAAGCCGGGACAATCTCCTACGAGCAGTACTTC. It specifies CASSQAGTISYEQYF.

The chain couples TRBV7-9 to TRBJ2-1; 7 bases agree with TRBD2. Germline lookup yields CDR1 SEHNR and CDR2 FQNEAQ (reference sequence). V trimming: 5 bases; J trimming: 10 bases; junction bases outside the gene matches: 14. This CDR3 spans 15 amino acids. CDR3 protein: CASSPTPVLAAEQFF. CDR3 bases: TGTGCCAGCAGCCCAACCCCAGTCCTAGCGGCCGAGCAGTTCTTC.

The chain is built from TRBV20-1 and TRBJ1-5; D not resolved. In germline, CDR1 is DFQATT, CDR2 SNEGSKA (reference sequence). Trimming stripped 5 bases from V and 3 bases from J, with 11 bases between. This CDR3 has 13 amino acids. CDR3 protein: CSAGGEVNQPQHF. The CDR3 nucleotides are TGCAGTGCTGGCGGGGAGGTCAATCAGCCCCAGCATTTT.

The chain carries TRBV28 and TRBJ1-2, with D possibly being TRBD1 (6 bases). The CDR3 spans 13 residues. Germline assignment: CDR1 MDHEN and CDR2 SYDVKM. Trimming removed 6 bases from V and 8 bases from J, with 16 bases in between. The CDR3 loop reads CASSLTGWGGYTF. For the CDR3, the DNA is TGTGCCAGCAGCCTAACAGGGTGGGGCGGCTACACCTTC.

CDR3 residues: CSARDLTRKSEQYF. The CDR3 DNA sequence: TGCAGTGCTAGAGATCTCACGAGGAAAAGCGAGCAGTACTTC. The rearrangement links TRBV20-1 to TRBJ2-5; no firm D call. The J call may be faulty, since TRBJ2-7 better matches the DNA end. This CDR3 is built from 14 residues. Germline V gene sequence: CDR1 DFQATT, CDR2 SNEGSKA (reference sequence).